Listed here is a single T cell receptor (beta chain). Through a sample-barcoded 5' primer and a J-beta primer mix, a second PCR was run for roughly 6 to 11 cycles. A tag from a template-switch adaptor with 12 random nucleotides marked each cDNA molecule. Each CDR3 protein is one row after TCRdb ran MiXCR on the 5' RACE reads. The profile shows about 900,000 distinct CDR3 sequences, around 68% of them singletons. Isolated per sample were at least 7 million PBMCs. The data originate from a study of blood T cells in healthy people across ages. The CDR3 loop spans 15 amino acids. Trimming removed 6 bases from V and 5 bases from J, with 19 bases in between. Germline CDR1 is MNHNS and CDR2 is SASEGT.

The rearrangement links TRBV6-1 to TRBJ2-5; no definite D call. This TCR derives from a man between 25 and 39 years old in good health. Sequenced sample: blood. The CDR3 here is CASRNARRYVETQYF. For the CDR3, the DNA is TGTGCCAGCAGGAACGCCCGTAGATACGTTGAGACCCAGTACTTC.